In this sample, the clone carrying this T cell receptor beta chain turned up many times. The data were obtained in a study of T cells in Graves' hyperthyroidism and ophthalmopathy. Absent ophthalmopathy progression within 18 months defined stable Graves' hyperthyroidism. It was uncontrolled infection, other autoimmune disease, pregnancy or lactation that excluded patients. The diagnostic basis comprised clinical symptoms, serum thyroxine and TRAb, thyroid ultrasound and orbital computed tomography. Trimming removed 3 bases from V and 7 bases from J, with 12 bases in between. From germline, CDR1 is DFQATT and CDR2 SNEGSKA (reference sequence). The CDR3 has 12 residues. Amplified TCR beta CDR3 regions derived from RNA transcripts. First-round RT-PCR targeting the TCR CDR3 was performed with the HTBI primer set. MiXCR, run by TCRdb on the multiplex PCR reads, gives a single entry per CDR3 protein. Of 700,000 or so distinct CDR3 sequences listed, roughly 15% were seen once; the top ten hold over 7.5%.

This clonotype was sampled from a man aged 18 to 35 with Graves' hyperthyroidism. This chain connects TRBV20-1 to TRBJ2-5; tentatively, D is TRBD2 (7 bases). Sequenced sample: blood. CDR3 nucleotides: TGCAGTGCTAGTAGGGAGGGGGGGACCCAGTACTTC. Translated, it gives CSASREGGTQYF.